This TCR beta chain was observed in a study of OX40 agonist ivuxolimab in advanced cancers. Overall study: Dose-escalation patients were diagnosed with hepatocellular carcinoma, melanoma, renal cell cancer or head and neck cancer. In three patients, partial responses were observed, one with hepatocellular carcinoma and two with cutaneous melanoma.

Germline values: CDR1 SGDLS, CDR2 YYNGEE. The CDR3 loop spans 14 amino acids. V was clipped by 3 bases and J by 7 bases, with 14 bases between them. Study results and limitations: On average, a greater number of expanded clones characterised CD8+ T cells relative to CD4+. Normalized T-cell clonal expansion was also low in some nonresponders.

Clones were sequenced by immunoSEQ multiplex PCR, and TCRdb holds only the in-frame ones, with some missing. This sample has some 70,000 clones, with around nine tenths found just once. Turning to this clone: The antigen remains unidentified.

The V call is TRBV9, the J call TRBJ2-4; D may be TRBD2 (6 bases). The clonotype comes from an adult with an advanced solid tumor such as melanoma, head and neck, liver or kidney cancer. The specimen comprised CD4+ or CD8+ T cells sorted from blood, sampled in a trial of the OX40 agonist ivuxolimab. The CDR3 DNA reads as TGTGCCAGCAGCGCAGGTGGGGGGTCGAACATTCAGTACTTC. This translates into CASSAGGGSNIQYF.